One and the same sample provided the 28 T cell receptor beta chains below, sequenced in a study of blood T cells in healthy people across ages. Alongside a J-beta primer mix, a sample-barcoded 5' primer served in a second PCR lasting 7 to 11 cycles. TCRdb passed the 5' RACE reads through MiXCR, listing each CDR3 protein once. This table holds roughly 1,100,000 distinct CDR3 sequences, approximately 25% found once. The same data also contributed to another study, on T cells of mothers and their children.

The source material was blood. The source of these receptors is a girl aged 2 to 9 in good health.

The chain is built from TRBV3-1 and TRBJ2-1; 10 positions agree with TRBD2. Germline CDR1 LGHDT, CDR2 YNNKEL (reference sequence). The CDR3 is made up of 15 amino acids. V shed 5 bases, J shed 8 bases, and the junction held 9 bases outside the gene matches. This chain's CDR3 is CASSLAGGARDEQFF. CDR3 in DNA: TGTGCCAGCAGCTTAGCGGGAGGAGCTCGGGATGAGCAGTTCTTC.

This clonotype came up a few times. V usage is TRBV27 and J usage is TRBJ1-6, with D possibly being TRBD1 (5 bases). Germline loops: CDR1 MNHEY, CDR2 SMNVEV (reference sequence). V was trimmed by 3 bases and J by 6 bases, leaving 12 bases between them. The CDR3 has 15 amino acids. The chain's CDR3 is CASSLRGLTNSPLHF. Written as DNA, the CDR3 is TGTGCCAGCAGTTTGAGGGGCTTGACTAATTCACCCCTCCACTTT.

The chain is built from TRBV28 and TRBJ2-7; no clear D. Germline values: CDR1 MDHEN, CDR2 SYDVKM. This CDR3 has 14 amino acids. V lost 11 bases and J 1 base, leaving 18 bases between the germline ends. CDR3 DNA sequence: TGTGCCGTAGTACCCAGGACGGATTCCTACGAGCAGTACTTC. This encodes CAVVPRTDSYEQYF.

Here the CDR3 reads CSATWGDYEQYF. CDR3 coding DNA: TGCAGTGCCACGTGGGGGGACTACGAGCAGTACTTC. This chain uses TRBV20-1 with TRBJ2-5; D is perhaps TRBD2 (6 bases). The last part of the DNA fits TRBJ2-7 better; the J call may be wrong. This CDR3 is 12 amino acids long. Germline-derived CDR1 and CDR2 are DFQATT and SNEGSKA (reference sequence).

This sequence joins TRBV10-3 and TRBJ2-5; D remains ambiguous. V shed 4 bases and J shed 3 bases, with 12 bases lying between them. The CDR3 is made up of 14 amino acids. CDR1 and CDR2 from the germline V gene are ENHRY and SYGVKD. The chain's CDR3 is CAISGRGTEETQYF. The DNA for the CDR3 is TGTGCCATCAGTGGTCGCGGAACCGAAGAGACCCAGTACTTC.

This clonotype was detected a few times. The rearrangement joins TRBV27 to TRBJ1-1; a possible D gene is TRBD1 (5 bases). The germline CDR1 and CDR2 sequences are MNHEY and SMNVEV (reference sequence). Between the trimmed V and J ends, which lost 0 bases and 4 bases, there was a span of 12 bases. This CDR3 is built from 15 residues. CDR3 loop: CASSLSSAGFTEAFF. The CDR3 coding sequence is TGTGCCAGCAGTTTATCATCCGCAGGGTTCACTGAAGCTTTCTTT.

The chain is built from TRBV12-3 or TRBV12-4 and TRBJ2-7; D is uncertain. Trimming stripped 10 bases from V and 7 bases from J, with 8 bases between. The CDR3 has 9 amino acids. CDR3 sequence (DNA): TGTGCCATCCCCGGGGAGCAGTACTTC. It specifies CAIPGEQYF.

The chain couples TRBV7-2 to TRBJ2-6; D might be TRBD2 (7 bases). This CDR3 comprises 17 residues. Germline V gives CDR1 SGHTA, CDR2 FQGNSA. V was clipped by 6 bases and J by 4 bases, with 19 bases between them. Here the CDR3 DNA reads TGTGCCAGCAGTACCCACCCAGGGGAGGGAGGGGCCAACGTCCTGACTTTC. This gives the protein CASSTHPGEGGANVLTF.

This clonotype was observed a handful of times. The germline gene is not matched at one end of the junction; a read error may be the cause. CDR3 DNA: TGTGCTAGCAGCTTATTCACCGAAGAGACCCAGTACTTC. Translated, it gives CASSLFTEETQYF. The rearrangement uses TRBV7-7 and TRBJ2-5; no clear D. Germline values: CDR1 SSHAT, CDR2 FNYEAQ (reference sequence). The CDR3 is 13 residues long.

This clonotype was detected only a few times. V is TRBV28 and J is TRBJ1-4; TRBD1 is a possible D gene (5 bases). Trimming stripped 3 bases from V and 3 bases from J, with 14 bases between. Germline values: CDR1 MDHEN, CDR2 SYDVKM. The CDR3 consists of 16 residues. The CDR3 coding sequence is TGTGCCAGCAGTTTTGGGGGAGGAGCGGCTAATGAAAAACTGTTTTTT. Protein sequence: CASSFGGGAANEKLFF. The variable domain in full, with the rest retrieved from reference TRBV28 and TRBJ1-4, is DVKVTQSSRYLVKRTGEKVFLECVQDMDHENMFWYRQDPGLGLRLIYFSYDVKMKEKGDIPEGYSVSREKKERFSLILESASTNQTSMYLCASSFGGGAANEKLFFGSGTQLSVL.

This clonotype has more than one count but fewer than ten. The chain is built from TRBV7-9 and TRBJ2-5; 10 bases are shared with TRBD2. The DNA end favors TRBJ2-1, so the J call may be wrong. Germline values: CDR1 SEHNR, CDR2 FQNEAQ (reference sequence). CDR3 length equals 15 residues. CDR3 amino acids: CASSLSGRDYNEQFF. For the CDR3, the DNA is TGTGCCAGCAGCTTAAGCGGGAGGGACTACAATGAGCAGTTCTTC.

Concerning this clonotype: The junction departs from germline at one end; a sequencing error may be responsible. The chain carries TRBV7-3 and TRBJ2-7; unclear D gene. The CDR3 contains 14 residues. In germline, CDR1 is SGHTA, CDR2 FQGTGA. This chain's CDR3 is CASSLTGNMNEQYF. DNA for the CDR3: TGTGCCAGCAGCTTAACAGGGAATATGAACGAACAGTACTTC.

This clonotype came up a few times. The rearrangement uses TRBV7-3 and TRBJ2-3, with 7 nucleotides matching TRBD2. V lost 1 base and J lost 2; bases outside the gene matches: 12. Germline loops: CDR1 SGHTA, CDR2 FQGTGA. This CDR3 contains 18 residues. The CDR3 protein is CASSLIVKAGYATDTQYF. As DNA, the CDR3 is TGTGCCAGCAGCTTAATAGTAAAAGCGGGGTACGCCACAGATACGCAGTATTTT.

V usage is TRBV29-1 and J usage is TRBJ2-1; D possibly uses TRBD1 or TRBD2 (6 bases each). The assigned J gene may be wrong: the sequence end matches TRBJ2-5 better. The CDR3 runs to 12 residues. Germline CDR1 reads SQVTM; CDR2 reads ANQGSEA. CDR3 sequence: CSVEFGGETQYF. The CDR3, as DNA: TGCAGCGTTGAGTTCGGGGGCGAGACCCAGTACTTC.

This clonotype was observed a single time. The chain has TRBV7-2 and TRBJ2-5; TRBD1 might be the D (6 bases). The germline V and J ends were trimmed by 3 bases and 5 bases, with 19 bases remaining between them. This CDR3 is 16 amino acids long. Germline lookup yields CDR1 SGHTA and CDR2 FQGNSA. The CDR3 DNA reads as TGTGCCAGCAGCTTGTCAGGGACATCCCTTGCGGAGACCCAGTACTTC. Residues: CASSLSGTSLAETQYF.

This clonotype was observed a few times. CDR3 amino acids: CASSFYRAQYF. The CDR3 bases are TGTGCCAGCAGCTTTTATCGGGCCCAGTACTTC. The chain has TRBV11-2 and TRBJ2-5; D is unresolved. V was pared by 3 bases and J by 9 bases, with 8 bases between. CDR3 size: 11 residues. CDR1 and CDR2 from the germline V gene are SGHAT and FQNNGV.

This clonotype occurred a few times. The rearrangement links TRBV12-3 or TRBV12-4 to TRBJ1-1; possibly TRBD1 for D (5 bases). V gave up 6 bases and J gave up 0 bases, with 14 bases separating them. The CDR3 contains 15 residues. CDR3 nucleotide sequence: TGTGCCAGCAGCCCCACGAGGGGAATGAACACTGAAGCTTTCTTT. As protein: CASSPTRGMNTEAFF.

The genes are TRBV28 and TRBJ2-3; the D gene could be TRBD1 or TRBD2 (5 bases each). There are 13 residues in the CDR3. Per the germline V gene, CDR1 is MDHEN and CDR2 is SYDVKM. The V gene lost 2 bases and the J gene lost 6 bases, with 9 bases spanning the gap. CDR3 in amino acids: CASSLGWDDTQYF. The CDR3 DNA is TGTGCCAGCAGTTTAGGCTGGGACGATACGCAGTATTTT.

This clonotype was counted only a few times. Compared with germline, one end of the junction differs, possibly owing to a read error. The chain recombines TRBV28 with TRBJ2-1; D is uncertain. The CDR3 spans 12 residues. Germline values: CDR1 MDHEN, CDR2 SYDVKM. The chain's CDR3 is CARSLIYNEQFF. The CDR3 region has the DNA TGTGCCCGCAGTTTGATCTACAATGAGCAGTTCTTC.

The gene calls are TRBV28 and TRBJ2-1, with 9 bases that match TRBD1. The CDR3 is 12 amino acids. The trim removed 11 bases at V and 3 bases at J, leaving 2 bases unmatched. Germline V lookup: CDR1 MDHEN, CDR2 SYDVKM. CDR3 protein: CAEGQGYNEQFF. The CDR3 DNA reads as TGTGCCGAGGGACAGGGCTACAATGAGCAGTTCTTC.

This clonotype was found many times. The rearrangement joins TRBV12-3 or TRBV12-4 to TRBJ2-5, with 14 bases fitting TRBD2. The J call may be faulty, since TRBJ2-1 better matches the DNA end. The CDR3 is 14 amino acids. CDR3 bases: TGTGCCAGCAGTCCGGGACTAGCGGGAGTAGAGCAGTTCTTC. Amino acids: CASSPGLAGVEQFF.

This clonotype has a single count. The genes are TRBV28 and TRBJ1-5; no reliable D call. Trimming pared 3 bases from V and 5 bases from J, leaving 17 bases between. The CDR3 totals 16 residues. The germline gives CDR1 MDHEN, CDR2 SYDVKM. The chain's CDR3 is CASSLSTIVVDQPQHF. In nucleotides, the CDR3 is TGTGCCAGCAGTTTGAGTACTATCGTGGTAGATCAGCCCCAGCATTTT.

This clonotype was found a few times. DNA of the CDR3: TGTGCCAGCAGCTTGGCGGCGGGTGATTACAATGAGCAGTTCTTC. Translating it yields CASSLAAGDYNEQFF. The chain employs TRBV7-3 and TRBJ2-1; perhaps TRBD2 as D (5 bases). V was trimmed by 3 bases and J by 4 bases, leaving 13 bases between them. The CDR3 has 15 amino acids. Per the germline V gene, CDR1 is SGHTA and CDR2 is FQGTGA.

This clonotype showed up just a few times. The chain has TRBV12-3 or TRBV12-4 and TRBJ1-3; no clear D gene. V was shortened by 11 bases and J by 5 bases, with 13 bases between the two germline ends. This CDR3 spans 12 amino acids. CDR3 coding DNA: TGTGCCTATAAGGGAGGTAGAAACACCATATATTTT. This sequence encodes CAYKGGRNTIYF.

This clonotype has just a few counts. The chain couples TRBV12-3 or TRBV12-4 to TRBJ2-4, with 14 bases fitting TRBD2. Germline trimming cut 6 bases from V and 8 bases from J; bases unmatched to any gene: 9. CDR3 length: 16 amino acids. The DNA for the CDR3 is TGTGCCAGCAGCTCCGGGACTAGCGGGGGAGGATACATTCAGTACTTC. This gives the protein CASSSGTSGGGYIQYF.

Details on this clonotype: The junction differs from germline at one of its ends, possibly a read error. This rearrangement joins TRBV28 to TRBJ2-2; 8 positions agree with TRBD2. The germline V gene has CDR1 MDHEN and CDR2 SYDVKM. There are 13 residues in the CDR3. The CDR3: CASSQGFSGELFF. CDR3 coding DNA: TGTGCCAGCAGTCAGGGATTTAGCGGGGAGCTGTTCTTT.

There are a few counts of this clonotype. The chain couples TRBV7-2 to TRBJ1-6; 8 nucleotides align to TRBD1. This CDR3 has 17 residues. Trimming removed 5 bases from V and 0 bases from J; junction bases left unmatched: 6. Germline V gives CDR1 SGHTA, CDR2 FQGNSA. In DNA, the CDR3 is TGTGCCAGCAGCGAGGGACAGGCGCTCTCCTATAATTCACCCCTCCACTTT. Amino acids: CASSEGQALSYNSPLHF.

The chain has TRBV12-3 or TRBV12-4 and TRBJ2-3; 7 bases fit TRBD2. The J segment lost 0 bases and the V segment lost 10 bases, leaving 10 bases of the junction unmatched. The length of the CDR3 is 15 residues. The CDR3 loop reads CATRLAGLSTDTQYF. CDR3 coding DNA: TGTGCCACCAGATTAGCGGGTCTTAGCACAGATACGCAGTATTTT.